This is a list of T cell receptor beta chains from one sample in a study of STAT5B mutations in CD4+ large granular lymphocyte leukemia. Produced via immunoSEQ multiplex PCR; TCRdb's table is partial and in-frame only. Of 30,000 or so clones listed, approximately 80% are singletons. Sequenced: CD4+ T cells from blood buffy coats. Source of these receptors: a human donor in good health. CDR3s include the opening cysteine and the closing phenylalanine or tryptophan. A D gene is named only where the DNA matches it firmly. The size field is filled for only some rows; it gives once, few, many or a size class.

length: 15
D: TRBD1
J: TRBJ2-1
size: once
V: TRBV7-2
CDR3: CASSPRDRVYNEQFF
DNA: TGTGCCAGCAGCCCTCGGGACAGGGTGTACAATGAGCAGTTCTTC

length: 14
D: NA
J: TRBJ2-1
size: NA
V: TRBV6-4
CDR3: CATSALGGHNEQFF
DNA: TGTGCCACCTCCGCCCTGGGGGGGCACAATGAGCAGTTCTTC

length: 12
D: TRBD2
J: TRBJ2-3
size: NA
V: TRBV29-1
CDR3: CPNGRAADTQYF
DNA: TGCCCTAACGGGAGGGCCGCAGATACGCAGTATTTT

length: 16
D: NA
J: TRBJ1-1
size: NA
V: TRBV19
CDR3: CASSSGTHTANTEAFF
DNA: TGTGCCAGTAGTTCAGGGACACATACGGCGAACACTGAAGCTTTCTTT

length: 14
D: NA
J: TRBJ1-4
size: once
V: TRBV6-4
CDR3: CASSEQKGLGKLFF
DNA: TGTGCCAGCAGTGAACAGAAGGGGCTCGGAAAACTGTTTTTT

length: 11
D: NA
J: TRBJ2-5
size: NA
V: TRBV5-1
CDR3: CASSLEETQYF
DNA: TGCGCCAGCAGCCTGGAAGAGACCCAGTACTTC

length: 17
D: TRBD1
J: TRBJ1-1
size: NA
V: TRBV13
CDR3: CASSSRDRGPAVTEAFF
DNA: TGTGCCAGCAGCTCCCGGGACAGGGGGCCCGCAGTCACTGAAGCTTTCTTT

length: 13
D: TRBD1
J: TRBJ2-7
size: NA
V: TRBV6-5
CDR3: CASNSETTGIPYF
DNA: TGTGCCAGCAATAGCGAAACGACAGGGATCCCGTACTTC

length: 18
D: TRBD2
J: TRBJ2-1
size: NA
V: TRBV5-1
CDR3: CASSLMTSGASSYNEQFF
DNA: TGCGCCAGCAGCTTAATGACTAGCGGGGCGAGCTCCTACAATGAGCAGTTCTTC

length: 13
D: NA
J: TRBJ2-3
size: NA
V: TRBV19
CDR3: CASEPGNTDTQYF
DNA: TGTGCCAGTGAGCCAGGAAACACAGATACGCAGTATTTT

length: 15
D: NA
J: TRBJ1-6
size: NA
V: TRBV2
CDR3: CASSEAGAYNSPLHF
DNA: TGTGCCAGCAGTGAGGCAGGGGCCTATAATTCACCCCTCCACTTT

length: 16
D: NA
J: TRBJ1-1
size: NA
V: TRBV7-3
CDR3: CASSLKPGHMNTEAFF
DNA: TGTGCCAGCAGCTTAAAACCGGGACATATGAACACTGAAGCTTTCTTT

length: 17
D: TRBD1
J: TRBJ2-1
size: NA
V: TRBV5-4
CDR3: CASSSVSRDRGRNEQFF
DNA: TGTGCCAGCAGCTCAGTTTCGAGGGACAGGGGGCGAAATGAGCAGTTCTTC

length: 16
D: TRBD2
J: TRBJ2-7
size: NA
V: TRBV5-4
CDR3: CASSFIAGLGWNEQYF
DNA: TGTGCCAGCAGCTTCATAGCGGGACTGGGGTGGAACGAGCAGTACTTC

length: 13
D: NA
J: TRBJ2-7
size: few
V: TRBV15
CDR3: CATSRRGEGSLYF
DNA: TGTGCCACCAGCAGGCGGGGAGAGGGTAGTCTGTACTTC

length: 13
D: NA
J: TRBJ2-7
size: NA
V: TRBV6-6
CDR3: CASSYYVYYEQYF
DNA: TGTGCCAGCAGTTACTACGTCTACTACGAGCAGTACTTC

length: 15
D: NA
J: TRBJ2-5
size: NA
V: TRBV9
CDR3: CASSVAPAGEETQYF
DNA: TGTGCCAGCAGCGTAGCTCCAGCCGGTGAGGAGACCCAGTACTTC

length: 15
D: NA
J: TRBJ2-2
size: NA
V: TRBV5-1
CDR3: CASSLDGISAGELFF
DNA: TGCGCCAGCAGCTTGGATGGGATTAGCGCCGGGGAGCTGTTTTTT

length: 18
D: TRBD2
J: TRBJ2-7
size: NA
V: TRBV5-1
CDR3: CASSSGSLAGVGSYEQYF
DNA: TGCGCCAGCAGCTCAGGAAGCTTAGCGGGAGTTGGATCCTACGAGCAGTACTTC

length: 13
D: TRBD1
J: TRBJ2-5
size: NA
V: TRBV29-1
CDR3: CSGGGQGQETQYF
DNA: TGCAGCGGTGGTGGACAGGGCCAAGAGACCCAGTACTTC

length: 13
D: NA
J: TRBJ2-5
size: once
V: TRBV5-1
CDR3: CASSLMGAETQYF
DNA: TGCGCCAGCAGCTTGATGGGGGCAGAGACCCAGTACTTC

length: 13
D: NA
J: TRBJ1-4
size: NA
V: TRBV6-6
CDR3: CASSPGTNEKLFF
DNA: TGTGCCAGCAGCCCAGGGACTAATGAAAAACTGTTTTTT

length: 14
D: NA
J: TRBJ2-7
size: NA
V: TRBV12-1
CDR3: CASSFDDSSYEQYF
DNA: TGTGCCAGCAGCTTCGACGACAGCTCCTACGAGCAGTACTTC

length: 15
D: TRBD2
J: TRBJ2-7
size: few
V: TRBV7-2
CDR3: CASSLAPAGRYEQYF
DNA: TGTGCCAGCAGCTTAGCGCCAGCGGGGCGCTACGAGCAGTACTTC

length: 13
D: NA
J: TRBJ1-6
size: few
V: TRBV7-2
CDR3: CASSLGLNSPLHF
DNA: TGTGCCAGCAGCTTAGGACTCAATTCACCCCTCCACTTT

length: 16
D: NA
J: TRBJ1-1
size: NA
V: TRBV27
CDR3: CASSIEPLGINTEAFF
DNA: TGTGCCAGCAGTATAGAGCCCCTTGGGATAAACACTGAAGCTTTCTTT

length: 13
D: TRBD2
J: TRBJ2-5
size: NA
V: TRBV5-1
CDR3: CASRREGGETQYF
DNA: TGCGCCAGCCGGCGGGAGGGTGGAGAGACCCAGTACTTC

length: 17
D: NA
J: TRBJ2-2
size: NA
V: TRBV6-4
CDR3: CASSSRGSYANTGELFF
DNA: TGTGCCAGCAGCTCTAGGGGGAGCTACGCGAACACCGGGGAGCTGTTTTTT

length: 13
D: NA
J: TRBJ2-3
size: NA
V: TRBV10-1
CDR3: CASSEQSTDTQYF
DNA: TGCGCCAGCAGTGAACAGAGCACAGATACGCAGTATTTT

length: 15
D: TRBD1
J: TRBJ1-1
size: NA
V: TRBV29-1
CDR3: CSVPGTGAKNTEAFF
DNA: TGCAGCGTCCCCGGGACAGGGGCTAAGAACACTGAAGCTTTCTTT

length: 14
D: TRBD1
J: TRBJ1-5
size: NA
V: TRBV5-5
CDR3: CASSLEDRGQPQHF
DNA: TGTGCCAGCAGCTTAGAGGACAGGGGTCAGCCCCAGCATTTT

length: 14
D: TRBD2
J: TRBJ2-1
size: NA
V: TRBV19
CDR3: CASRVAGGPDEQFF
DNA: TGTGCCAGTAGGGTAGCGGGAGGGCCCGATGAGCAGTTCTTC

length: 15
D: NA
J: TRBJ2-3
size: NA
V: TRBV10-3
CDR3: CATKFEAGLTDTQYF
DNA: TGTGCCACAAAGTTCGAAGCGGGCCTCACAGATACGCAGTATTTT

length: 18
D: NA
J: TRBJ1-6
size: NA
V: TRBV4-1
CDR3: CASSQEEQSSSYNSPLHF
DNA: TGCGCCAGCAGCCAAGAGGAACAGTCGAGCTCCTATAATTCACCCCTCCACTTT

length: 13
D: TRBD2
J: TRBJ2-1
size: NA
V: TRBV11-2
CDR3: CASSPGLALEQFF
DNA: TGTGCCAGCAGCCCAGGACTAGCGCTTGAGCAGTTCTTC

length: 14
D: NA
J: TRBJ1-1
size: NA
V: TRBV15
CDR3: CATSLGGRNTEAFF
DNA: TGTGCCACCAGCCTGGGCGGGCGAAACACTGAAGCTTTCTTT

length: 15
D: TRBD1
J: TRBJ1-4
size: NA
V: TRBV28
CDR3: CASSPQGVTNEKLFF
DNA: TGTGCCAGCAGTCCACAGGGGGTCACTAATGAAAAACTGTTTTTT

length: 14
D: NA
J: TRBJ1-1
size: NA
V: TRBV7-2
CDR3: CASTSTGVGTEAFF
DNA: TGTGCCAGCACTAGCACGGGGGTGGGTACTGAAGCTTTCTTT

length: 14
D: NA
J: TRBJ2-2
size: NA
V: TRBV7-2
CDR3: CASSKLLNTGELFF
DNA: TGTGCCAGCAGCAAGCTTCTGAACACCGGGGAGCTGTTTTTT

length: 14
D: TRBD2
J: TRBJ2-7
size: NA
V: TRBV15
CDR3: CATRRAGDSYEQYF
DNA: TGTGCCACCAGGAGGGCGGGAGATTCCTACGAGCAGTACTTC

length: 13
D: NA
J: TRBJ1-2
size: NA
V: TRBV19
CDR3: CASNPRANYGYTF
DNA: TGTGCCAGTAACCCCAGGGCTAACTATGGCTACACCTTC

length: 16
D: TRBD2
J: TRBJ2-7
size: NA
V: TRBV4-1
CDR3: CASSRTSGRVGYEQYF
DNA: TGCGCCAGCAGTCGGACTAGCGGGAGGGTGGGCTACGAGCAGTACTTC

length: 16
D: TRBD1
J: TRBJ2-1
size: NA
V: TRBV5-6
CDR3: CASSLLRDRGGYEQFF
DNA: TGTGCCAGCAGCTTGTTGAGGGACAGGGGGGGGTATGAGCAGTTCTTC

length: 13
D: NA
J: TRBJ2-3
size: few
V: TRBV7-2
CDR3: CASSSLRTDTQYF
DNA: TGTGCCAGCAGCTCCTTACGGACAGATACGCAGTATTTT

length: 15
D: NA
J: TRBJ1-5
size: NA
V: TRBV4-1
CDR3: CASSQVGPGGQPQHF
DNA: TGCGCCAGCAGCCAAGTGGGACCGGGGGGTCAGCCCCAGCATTTT

length: 14
D: NA
J: TRBJ2-5
size: NA
V: TRBV7-8
CDR3: CASTPGRVRETQYF
DNA: TGTGCCAGCACCCCAGGACGGGTGAGAGAGACCCAGTACTTC

length: 14
D: NA
J: TRBJ2-2
size: NA
V: TRBV6-4
CDR3: CASSEMSGIGELFF
DNA: TGTGCCAGCAGTGAAATGTCGGGGATAGGGGAGCTGTTTTTT

length: 12
D: NA
J: TRBJ2-3
size: NA
V: TRBV27
CDR3: CASISPGGTQYF
DNA: TGTGCCAGCATCTCACCTGGGGGTACGCAGTATTTT

length: 15
D: NA
J: TRBJ1-1
size: NA
V: TRBV5-8
CDR3: CASSLGRIMNTEAFF
DNA: TGTGCCAGCAGCTTGGGGCGGATAATGAACACTGAAGCTTTCTTT

length: 14
D: NA
J: TRBJ1-1
size: NA
V: TRBV30
CDR3: CAWSVMGLRTEAFF
DNA: TGTGCCTGGAGTGTTATGGGGCTACGCACTGAAGCTTTCTTT

length: 14
D: TRBD1
J: TRBJ2-7
size: NA
V: TRBV15
CDR3: CATSRPDRGIEQYF
DNA: TGTGCCACCAGCAGACCGGACAGGGGTATCGAGCAGTACTTC

length: 14
D: TRBD2
J: TRBJ2-1
size: NA
V: TRBV7-9
CDR3: CASSGGSANLEQFF
DNA: TGTGCCAGCTCCGGGGGGTCGGCTAACCTCGAGCAGTTCTTC

length: 16
D: NA
J: TRBJ1-6
size: once
V: TRBV6-6
CDR3: CASTPRRETYNSPLHF
DNA: TGTGCCAGCACCCCCCGACGGGAAACCTATAATTCACCCCTCCACTTT